The 22 T cell receptor beta chains below all came from one sample that was sequenced in a study of blood T cell repertoires in COVID-19. Method: immunoSEQ multiplex PCR; TCRdb's copy keeps in-frame clones and lacks some. The top ten hold 5.5% to 7.5% of the sample, which has just over 150,000 clones, 65% to 90% seen once. Sample: peripheral blood. Receptors originate from a woman in her 40s with COVID-19, enrolled during active disease.

The J gene is TRBJ1-1, the V gene TRBV9, with TRBD1 as a possible D gene (6 bases). Trimming took off 4 bases at V and 0 bases at J, with 13 bases between the two ends. Germline assignment: CDR1 SGDLS and CDR2 YYNGEE. The length of the CDR3 is 15 residues. The CDR3 region has the DNA TGTGCCAGCAGCCAGACAGGAGTCATGAACACTGAAGCTTTCTTT. Protein: CASSQTGVMNTEAFF.

The chain employs TRBV2 and TRBJ1-2; 9 nucleotides match TRBD1. V was clipped by 6 bases and J by 0 bases; unmatched bases: 5. The CDR3 runs 15 residues. Germline-derived CDR1 and CDR2 are SNHLY and FYNNEI. The CDR3: CASRAQGAPNYGYTF. The CDR3 DNA follows: TGTGCCAGCAGAGCACAGGGGGCCCCTAACTATGGCTACACCTTC.

A remark on this clone: This specimen includes other DNA sequences encoding the same CDR3. The J gene is TRBJ2-1, the V gene TRBV11-2, with a tentative D call TRBD2 (5 bases). V gave up 2 bases and J gave up 4 bases, with 6 bases separating them. The length of the CDR3 is 13 residues. CDR1 and CDR2 from the germline V gene are SGHAT and FQNNGV. CDR3 nucleotide sequence: TGTGCCAGCAGCTTATCGGGGTACAATGAGCAGTTCTTC. This gives the protein CASSLSGYNEQFF.

The table lists this clone with a count of one. This chain uses TRBV2 with TRBJ1-2; D unresolved. The CDR3 length is 13 residues. Germline V gives CDR1 SNHLY, CDR2 FYNNEI. Deletions cut 6 bases from V and 4 bases from J, with 12 bases between. CDR3: CASSITTIYGYTF. As DNA, the CDR3 is TGTGCCAGCAGCATCACAACAATCTATGGCTACACCTTC.

This chain connects TRBV29-1 to TRBJ1-2; 10 nucleotides align to TRBD1. With V trimmed by 6 bases and J by 6 bases, 10 bases remained unmatched. Germline-derived CDR1 and CDR2 are SQVTM and ANQGSEA. The CDR3 sequence is 14 residues long. CDR3 sequence reads: CSVAGTGEVDGYTF. As DNA, the CDR3 is TGCAGCGTCGCCGGGACAGGGGAGGTTGATGGCTACACCTTC.

The V call is TRBV18, the J call TRBJ2-3; 9 bases line up with TRBD2. The trim removed 0 bases at V and 2 bases at J, leaving 6 bases unmatched. This CDR3 spans 17 amino acids. CDR1 is KGHSH and CDR2 is LQKENI in the germline V gene. The CDR3 region has the DNA TGTGCCAGCTCACCACCTCCTAGCGGGGAGACCACAGATACGCAGTATTTT. Protein product: CASSPPPSGETTDTQYF.

V and J are TRBV6-6 and TRBJ2-5; D remains ambiguous. Germline CDR1 MNHNY, CDR2 SVGAGI (reference sequence). With 0 bases removed from V and 1 base from J, the gap between germline ends came to 6 bases. The CDR3 has 14 residues. The chain's CDR3 is CASSYSNTQETQYF. For the CDR3, the DNA is TGTGCCAGCAGTTACTCAAACACCCAAGAGACCCAGTACTTC.

The genes are TRBV30 and TRBJ2-6, with TRBD1 matching over 10 bases. Germline V gene lookup returns CDR1 GTSNPN and CDR2 SVGIG (reference sequence). The CDR3 contains 17 residues. Germline trimming cut 5 bases from V and 3 bases from J; bases unmatched to any gene: 10. The CDR3 DNA follows: TGTGCCTGGGATCCGGGACAGGGGTCGAGTGGGGCCAACGTCCTGACTTTC. Translation gives CAWDPGQGSSGANVLTF.

This rearrangement joins TRBV6-6 to TRBJ1-4, with D hard to call. The CDR3 is 11 amino acids. The V gene lost 10 bases and the J gene lost 4 bases, with 7 bases spanning the gap. Germline V gives CDR1 MNHNY, CDR2 SVGAGI (reference sequence). The CDR3 reads CATERNEKLFF. The CDR3 nucleotides are TGTGCCACGGAGCGTAATGAAAAACTGTTTTTT.

The chain employs TRBV7-8 and TRBJ2-7; the D is unclear. Germline loops: CDR1 SGHVS, CDR2 FQNEAQ. This CDR3 comprises 13 residues. Trimming removed 8 bases at V and 2 bases at J, with 13 bases between. The CDR3 protein is CASGKTRAYEQYF. For the CDR3, the DNA is TGTGCCAGCGGAAAAACACGGGCCTACGAGCAGTACTTC. The variable domain in full, with the rest retrieved from reference TRBV7-8 and TRBJ2-7, is GAGVSQSPRYKVAKRGQDVALRCDPISGHVSLFWYQQALGQGPEFLTYFQNEAQLDKSGLPSDRFFAERPEGSVSTLKIQRTQQEDSAVYLCASGKTRAYEQYFGPGTRLTVT.

This clone was observed a few times. The genes are TRBV13 and TRBJ2-5; 7 bases are shared with TRBD1. Germline V CDR1 and CDR2: PRHDT, FYEKMQ (reference sequence). Unmatched junction bases numbered 8, after V lost 5 bases and J lost 5 bases. The CDR3 is 14 amino acids. The CDR3 loop is CASSLRQGGETQYF. CDR3 in DNA: TGTGCCAGCAGCCTCCGACAGGGCGGGGAGACCCAGTACTTC. The whole variable domain, filled in from reference TRBV13 and TRBJ2-5, reads AAGVIQSPRHLIKEKRETATLKCYPIPRHDTVYWYQQGPGQDPQFLISFYEKMQSDKGSIPDRFSAQQFSDYHSELNMSSLELGDSALYFCASSLRQGGETQYFGPGTRLLVL.

The chain is built from TRBV6-4 and TRBJ2-1, with 11 bases that match TRBD2. The CDR3 runs to 18 residues. Trimming at V came to 0 bases and at J to 2 bases, leaving 6 bases not matched to a gene. Germline CDR1 reads MRHNA; CDR2 reads SNTAGT. The CDR3 protein is CASSDSVTSGSPYNEQFF. In nucleotides, the CDR3 is TGTGCCAGCAGTGACTCCGTCACTAGCGGGAGCCCCTACAATGAGCAGTTCTTC.

The rearrangement uses TRBV11-2 and TRBJ2-1, with 11 bases identical to TRBD2. Germline-derived CDR1 and CDR2 are SGHAT and FQNNGV. V shed 5 bases and J 3 bases; nucleotides not matched to a gene: 3. CDR3 length: 15 residues. CDR3 protein: CASSEGTSGYNEQFF. The CDR3 DNA follows: TGTGCCAGCAGCGAAGGGACTAGCGGCTACAATGAGCAGTTCTTC. Variable domain in full (rest from reference TRBV11-2 and TRBJ2-1): EAGVAQSPRYKIIEKRQSVAFWCNPISGHATLYWYQQILGQGPKLLIQFQNNGVVDDSQLPKDRFSAERLKGVDSTLKIQPAKLEDSAVYLCASSEGTSGYNEQFFGPGTRLTVL.

The rearrangement joins TRBV28 to TRBJ1-2; D may be TRBD1 (5 bases). CDR1 is MDHEN and CDR2 is SYDVKM in the germline V gene. This CDR3 is 15 amino acids long. V dropped 3 bases and J dropped 4 bases, with 15 bases sitting between them. The CDR3 loop is CASSFWRAQGYGYTF. DNA of the CDR3: TGTGCCAGCAGTTTTTGGAGGGCTCAGGGCTATGGCTACACCTTC.

J is TRBJ2-7 and V is TRBV6-5, with 7 bases that match TRBD1. J gave up 4 bases and V 4 bases, and 10 bases lay outside the gene matches. The CDR3 extends over 15 amino acids. The germline CDR1 and CDR2 sequences are MNHEY and SVGAGI. In DNA form, the CDR3 reads TGTGCCAGCAGTTCCGACAGGGCTCTAGTTTACGAGCAGTACTTC. Protein: CASSSDRALVYEQYF.

CDR3 sequence reads: CASSPTGGSDGYTF. In nucleotides, the CDR3 is TGTGCCAGCTCCCCGACAGGGGGCTCCGATGGCTACACCTTC. The chain has TRBV18 and TRBJ1-2, with TRBD1 identical over 10 bases. Germline CDR1 KGHSH, CDR2 LQKENI. V shed 6 bases and J 6 bases; nucleotides not matched to a gene: 7. The CDR3 extends over 14 amino acids.

This sequence joins TRBV27 and TRBJ1-1, with TRBD1 matching 10 bases. V was pared by 6 bases and J by 4 bases, with 2 bases of the junction left unmatched. In germline, CDR1 is MNHEY, CDR2 SMNVEV (reference sequence). CDR3 length: 13 residues. In DNA form, the CDR3 reads TGTGCCAGCAGAAGGACAGGGGGCACTGAAGCTTTCTTT. Its translation is CASRRTGGTEAFF.

The genes are TRBV3-1 (or the pseudogene TRBV3-2) and TRBJ2-5; perhaps TRBD1 as D (7 bases). Trimming stripped 2 bases from V and 5 bases from J, with 15 bases between. This CDR3 spans 15 amino acids. Germline CDR1 is LGHDT and CDR2 is YNNKEL (reference sequence). The CDR3 DNA reads TGTGCCAGCAGCCAAAACCCACAGGGGAGGGAGACCCAGTACTTC. Protein product: CASSQNPQGRETQYF.

This chain joins TRBV4-1 and TRBJ2-7; TRBD2 aligns across 9 bases. This CDR3 is built from 16 residues. Unmatched junction bases numbered 8, after V lost 3 bases and J lost 2 bases. CDR1 and CDR2 (germline): MGHRA, YSYEKL. Written as DNA, the CDR3 is TGCGCCAGCAGCCATGGGGGAGAGCGGGGGGCCTACGAGCAGTACTTC. Encoded protein: CASSHGGERGAYEQYF.

V usage is TRBV5-6 and J usage is TRBJ2-7, with 9 bases fitting TRBD1. This CDR3 is 17 amino acids long. Germline V gene data show CDR1 as SGHDT and CDR2 as YYEEEE. V gave up 3 bases and J gave up 2 bases; unmatched junction bases: 12. CDR3 loop: CASSSHLWTGEAYEQYV. For the CDR3, the DNA is TGTGCCAGCAGCTCCCATCTATGGACAGGGGAAGCCTACGAGCAGTACGTC.

This chain uses TRBV19 with TRBJ1-4; a weak D match, TRBD1 (6 bases). V lost 2 bases to trimming and J lost 8 bases, with 15 bases between them. The CDR3 totals 15 residues. The germline V gene encodes CDR1 LNHDA and CDR2 SQIVND (reference sequence). CDR3 sequence (DNA): TGTGCCAGTAGTATAACAGGGAATCGGAGGGAAAAACTGTTTTTT. This encodes CASSITGNRREKLFF.

The gene calls are TRBV5-8 and TRBJ1-1; weak D call: TRBD1 (5 bases). V lost 4 bases and J lost 7, with 23 bases in between. The CDR3 runs 16 residues. Germline loops: CDR1 SGHTS, CDR2 YDEGEE. The CDR3 bases are TGTGCCAGCAGCCTTGCGTCGTTTCAGGGTAGTATTGAAGCTTTCTTT. Translating gives CASSLASFQGSIEAFF.